The text below deals with one T cell receptor (beta chain). Its antigen is unidentified. From germline, CDR1 is KGHDR and CDR2 SFDVKD. The CDR3 extends over 15 amino acids. V lost 3 bases and J lost 3, with 10 bases in between. TCRdb reprocessed the 5' RACE reads via MiXCR and lists one record per CDR3 protein. The sample shows about 530,000 distinct CDR3 sequences, approximately 20% of them seen only once. The entry originates in a study of identical twins. Whole-study findings and limits: Possibly, invariant MAIT and iNKT cells partly confounded zero-insertion analyses.

The same data also went into a second study, on yellow fever vaccine responses in identical twins.

What was sequenced was CD4+ T cells sorted from blood. The genes are TRBV24-1 and TRBJ2-2, with D perhaps TRBD1 or TRBD2 (6 bases each). The TCR comes from a woman aged 18-30 years in good health. The chain's CDR3 is CATSDRRGDTGELFF. Written as DNA, the CDR3 is TGTGCCACCAGTGATAGGAGGGGGGACACCGGGGAGCTGTTTTTT.